This T cell receptor (beta chain) was documented in a study of T cells after yellow fever vaccination. The wider study: For low cell numbers, libraries were made with SMART-Seq v4 Ultra Low Input.

Via MiXCR, TCRdb re-called the 5' RACE reads, giving one row per CDR3 protein. This repertoire shows hundreds of thousands of distinct CDR3 sequences, 8.7% found once; its top ten account for over 15%. Notes on the study in general: FACS-sorted repertoires might harbor abundant contaminating clonotypes from the bulk population. Most clones from primary vaccination resurfaced after the booster (approximately 96% CD4, about 91% CD8).

The CDR3 totals 13 residues. V lost 5 bases and J lost 6, with 14 bases in between. Germline loops: CDR1 SGHTA, CDR2 FQGNSA. This clonotype was counted many times. As yet, its antigen is unknown. The J gene is TRBJ2-7, the V gene TRBV7-2; possible D gene TRBD2, 6 bases. Sequenced material: PBMCs, taken on the day of the first yellow fever vaccination. This TCR was sampled from a man aged 18-30 years who received the YFV17D yellow fever vaccine. The CDR3, as DNA: TGTGCCAGCAGCGACCGGAGGGAGCGCGAGCAGTACTTC. Amino acid sequence: CASSDRREREQYF.